This T cell receptor (beta chain) derives from a study of T cells in narcolepsy. Overall study: Donors had narcolepsy type 1 or type 2, or were healthy controls.

Profiling relied on immunoSEQ multiplex PCR, and the TCRdb table lists in-frame clones only, not all of them. The sample has tens of thousands of clones, more than 70% seen once. Overall study results and limits: In some patient and control memory CD4+ samples, autoreactive clones were absent. Reportedly, autoreactive clonotypes were serially detected in patients' blood but not controls'. Same-patient CSF and blood CD4+ T cell clonotypes included HCRT-specific and TRIB2-specific autoreactive ones.

As regards this clone: Its specificity is not known.

The receptor was isolated from a human donor with narcolepsy. Sequences were obtained from CD45RA- memory CD4+ T cells from PBMCs.

CDR3: CASSGTAGYTF. CDR3 nucleotide sequence: TGTGCCAGCAGTGGGACCGCGGGCTACACCTTC. The chain joins TRBV6-1 to TRBJ1-2; no clear D. This CDR3 is built from 11 residues. The germline gives CDR1 MNHNS, CDR2 SASEGT. V was pared by 4 bases and J by 8 bases, with 8 bases between.